This T cell receptor (beta chain) comes out of a study of CD8+CD57+ T cells in acquired aplastic anemia (dated by TCRdb to 2016 to 2019). Study-level background: Extracted DNA from sorted CD4+ and CD8+ cells averaged about 3 ug, ranging from about 0.19 to 30 ug. Healthy donor samples averaged approximately 10 million reads for CD4+ and roughly 11 million for CD8+ cells. What the research found in general, with its limitations: Between patients and healthy controls, no significant difference in CD8+ Simpson's diversity was found (P=0.060). Around 31 CD8+ CDR3 sequences were shared between patients and controls but appeared highly expressed in patients and within their immunodominant clones.

From cysteine to phenylalanine, the CDR3 is 15 amino acids long. The CDR3 DNA has 45 bases and is translated from base 1. In the germline V gene (reference sequence), CDR1 corresponds to DFQATT and CDR2 to SNEGSKA. V is pared back by 6 bases and J by 5 bases, with 20 bases lying between the germline termini. Genomic DNA served as template for TCR beta VDJ combination and CDR3 sequence profiling. An Illumina HiSeq 2000 was used for TCR repertoire sequencing. The paper's processing steps were these. Repertoires were assessed using TRBV/TRBJ rearrangement plots, CDR3 size and DJ length profiles, and Simpson's diversity index. The most abundant DNA sequence in the deep sequencing data was taken as the immunodominant clone. CDR3 amino acid sequences were checked for sharing across subjects and were also compared against the VDJdb database and published repertoires. TCRdb reanalyzed the raw reads on its own, using fastp at Q25 for trimming and MiXCR for clone calling, and kept in-frame beta chains. Rows with one shared CDR3 protein collapse into an entry with the most common genes and DNA. These V and J calls originate from TCRdb's pipeline instead of the authors' own analysis. This sample has about 210,000 distinct CDR3 sequences in its table, and approximately 57% of those were observed once. Roughly 29% of the sample rests with the top ten.

On this clonotype: There is no known antigen for this receptor. Per-nucleotide qualities are absent, and no much larger clonotype sits a single base away.

TCR repertoires of sorted CD4+ and CD8+ blood T cells from severe aplastic anemia patients and healthy subjects were deep-sequenced in the study. Ficoll-Paque density gradient centrifugation was used to isolate peripheral blood mononuclear cells. Before DNA was extracted, CD4+ and CD8+ T cells were sorted using either FACS or magnetic beads. The sequence joins TRBV20-1 to TRBJ2-1; tentative D gene TRBD1, with 5 bases matching. This TCR was recovered from a human donor in good health. What was sequenced was sorted CD4+, CD8+, or CD8+CD57+ T cells (not recorded which) from PBMCs. CDR3 reads: CSAPLAGKADNEQFF. The DNA reads as follows: TGCAGTGCCCCATTAGCAGGGAAGGCGGACAATGAGCAGTTCTTC.